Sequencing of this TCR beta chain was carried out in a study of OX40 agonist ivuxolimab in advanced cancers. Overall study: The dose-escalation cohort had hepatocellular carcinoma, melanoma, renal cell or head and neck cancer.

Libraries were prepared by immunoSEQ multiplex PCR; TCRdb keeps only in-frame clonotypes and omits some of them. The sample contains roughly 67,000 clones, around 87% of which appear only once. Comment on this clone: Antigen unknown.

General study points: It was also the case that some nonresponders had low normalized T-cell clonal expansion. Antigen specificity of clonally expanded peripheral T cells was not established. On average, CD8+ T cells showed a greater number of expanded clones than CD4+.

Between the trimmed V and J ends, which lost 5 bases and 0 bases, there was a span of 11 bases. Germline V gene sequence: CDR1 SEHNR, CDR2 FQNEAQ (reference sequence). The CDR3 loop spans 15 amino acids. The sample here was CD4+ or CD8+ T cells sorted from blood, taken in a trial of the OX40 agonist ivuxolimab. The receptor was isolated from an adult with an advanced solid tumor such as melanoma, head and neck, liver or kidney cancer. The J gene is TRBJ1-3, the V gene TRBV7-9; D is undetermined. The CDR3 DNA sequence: TGTGCCAGCAGCATGTCATTCGACTCTGGAAACACCATATATTTT. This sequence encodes CASSMSFDSGNTIYF. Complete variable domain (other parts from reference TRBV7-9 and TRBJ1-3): DTGVSQNPRHKITKRGQNVTFRCDPISEHNRLYWYRQTLGQGPEFLTYFQNEAQLEKSRLLSDRFSAERPKGSFSTLEIQRTEQGDSAMYLCASSMSFDSGNTIYFGEGSWLTVV.